These T cell receptor beta chains were read from a single sample in a study of graft-versus-host responses after intestinal transplantation. Assay used: immunoSEQ multiplex PCR; TCRdb lists only in-frame clones, some missing. The sample records approximately 14,000 clones, about a third being singletons. Specimen: alloreactive CD8+ T cells from a mixed lymphocyte reaction culture, collected before intestinal transplant. These receptors all come from a human patient who received an intestinal transplant. The CDR3 runs from the conserved cysteine through the conserved F or W. The D gene is left open where the match is weak. A row's size may be missing; if present it is once, few, many or a size class.

TRBV6-5,-,TRBJ1-5,-,TGTGCCAGCAGTTACCGCCCAAATCAGCCCCAGCATTTT,CASSYRPNQPQHF
TRBV19,-,TRBJ2-7,-,TGTGCCAGTAGTATTGTCGGCCCAGGCTACGAGCAGTACTTC,CASSIVGPGYEQYF
TRBV7-8,-,TRBJ1-3,-,TGTGCCAGCAGCTTAGGCCGAATCTCTGGAAACACCATATATTTT,CASSLGRISGNTIYF
TRBV11-2,few,TRBJ2-1,-,TGTGCCAGCAGCTCGGACATTCAACAACACAATGAGCAGTTCTTC,CASSSDIQQHNEQFF
TRBV5-4,-,TRBJ1-3,-,TGTGCCAGCAGCTTGGACACGCAAGGAAACACCATATATTTT,CASSLDTQGNTIYF
TRBV19,-,TRBJ2-2,-,TGTGCCAGTATCGTCGTACAGGGAGCTCTTAGCACCGGGGAGCTGTTTTTT,CASIVVQGALSTGELFF
TRBV6-1,-,TRBJ2-1,-,TGTGCCAGCGTCAAGCACGGCACATACAATGAGCAGTTCTTC,CASVKHGTYNEQFF
TRBV5-6,-,TRBJ1-3,-,TGTGCCAGCAGCTTGGCGGCTAAACCATGGACTGGAAACACCATATATTTT,CASSLAAKPWTGNTIYF
TRBV2,-,TRBJ1-5,-,TGTGCCAGCGGGGGAGGGGGGGGCAATCAGCCCCAGCATTTT,CASGGGGGNQPQHF
TRBV6-1,few,TRBJ2-7,-,TGTGCCAGCGCCGCCGGGCCTAACGTCTACGAGCAGTACTTC,CASAAGPNVYEQYF
TRBV4-1,medium-sized,TRBJ1-2,-,TGCGCCAGCAGCCAAGTATCGGGGAACGGCTACACCTTC,CASSQVSGNGYTF
TRBV7-2,-,TRBJ1-2,-,TGTGCCAGCAGCCTCGGGCCCTATCAATTGCCCTATGGCTACACCTTC,CASSLGPYQLPYGYTF
TRBV4-1,few,TRBJ2-7,-,TGCGCCAGCAGCCAAGGGCCCCCACAGGGCGGGACCTACGAGCAGTACTTC,CASSQGPPQGGTYEQYF
TRBV5-6,-,TRBJ2-2,TRBD1,TGTGCCAGCAGCCGAAACGAGACAGGGGGGCAGAACACCGGGGAGCTGTTTTTT,CASSRNETGGQNTGELFF
TRBV4-1,-,TRBJ2-2,-,TGCGCCAGCAGCCAAGGGACCGGGACCAGGGTGAGGGAGCTGTTTTTT,CASSQGTGTRVRELFF
TRBV9,few,TRBJ1-1,-,TGTGCCAGCAGCGTAGGTGGACAGCTTATGAACACTGAAGCTTTCTTT,CASSVGGQLMNTEAFF
TRBV27,-,TRBJ2-7,-,TGTGCCAGCAGTTTTGCGGGGAGCTACGAGCAGTACTTC,CASSFAGSYEQYF
TRBV19,few,TRBJ2-7,TRBD2,TGTGCCAGTAGTGTATCACTAGCGGGGGGTAACTACGAGCAGTACTTC,CASSVSLAGGNYEQYF
TRBV5-1,few,TRBJ1-1,-,TGCGCCAGCAGCTTCTGGGGGACTGAAGCTTTCTTT,CASSFWGTEAFF
TRBV4-1,few,TRBJ1-2,TRBD1,TGCGCCAGCAGCCAAATGGGACAGTTTCTTAACTATGGCTACACCTTC,CASSQMGQFLNYGYTF
TRBV2,-,TRBJ2-3,-,TGTGCCAGCAGCCGGGACGGGCAGTATTTT,CASSRDGQYF
TRBV29-1,-,TRBJ2-1,TRBD1,TGCAGCGTTGAAGGGACAGGGAAATACAATGAGCAGTTCTTC,CSVEGTGKYNEQFF
TRBV2,-,TRBJ1-1,TRBD1,TGTGCCAGCAGGGCCGGGACAGGAGACGGGGAAGCTTTCTTT,CASRAGTGDGEAFF
TRBV6-6,few,TRBJ2-1,TRBD2,TGTGCCAGCAGTCCCGGACTAGAACCTAATGAGCAGTTCTTC,CASSPGLEPNEQFF
TRBV10-3,medium-sized,TRBJ2-7,-,TGTGCCACCCTTGACGACAGCTACGAGCAGTACTTC,CATLDDSYEQYF
TRBV4-2,-,TRBJ1-2,-,TGTGCCAGCAGCCAAGATCCCTCTGCCGGGACCAGACCCTATGGCTACACCTTC,CASSQDPSAGTRPYGYTF
TRBV27,-,TRBJ1-2,-,TGTGCCAGCAGTTTACGGACCGACGGCTATGGCTACACCTTC,CASSLRTDGYGYTF
TRBV10-3,medium-sized,TRBJ2-2,-,TGTGCCACAGAGGCAGGGAACACCGGGGAGCTGTTTTTT,CATEAGNTGELFF
TRBV5-5,-,TRBJ2-7,-,TGTGCCAGCAGCTTTGCGGGTGGGTCCTACGAGCAGTACTTC,CASSFAGGSYEQYF
TRBV25-1,-,TRBJ2-4,-,TGTGCCAGCAGTCGGGTGGGGGCCAAAAACATTCAGTACTTC,CASSRVGAKNIQYF
TRBV7-9,few,TRBJ2-5,TRBD1,TGTGCCAGCAGTCCCCAAGACAGGGAAGAGACCCAGTACTTC,CASSPQDREETQYF
TRBV27,medium-sized,TRBJ2-1,-,TGTGCCAGCAGTTTAATCGGTGGGGTCAATGAGCAGTTCTTC,CASSLIGGVNEQFF
TRBV9,-,TRBJ2-1,-,TGTGCCAGCAGCGTAGGGAACAATGAGCAGTTCTTC,CASSVGNNEQFF
TRBV11-2,-,TRBJ2-5,TRBD1,TGTGCCAGCAGCTCGACAGGGGACCAGTGGACCCAGTACTTC,CASSSTGDQWTQYF
TRBV6-6,-,TRBJ1-5,-,TGTGCCAGCAGTACCCGGACAGCTAGCAATCAGCCCCAGCATTTT,CASSTRTASNQPQHF
TRBV15,few,TRBJ1-2,-,TGTGCCACCAGCAGAGATGACAGACCAAACTATGGCTACACCTTC,CATSRDDRPNYGYTF
TRBV7-9,medium-sized,TRBJ2-1,TRBD1,TGTGCCAGCAGCTTTTCCGGGACAGGGGATGAGCAGTTCTTC,CASSFSGTGDEQFF
TRBV6-8,-,TRBJ1-2,-,TGTGCCAGCAGTTACCCCACTAGGGTGGTAGCTAACTATGGCTACACCTTC,CASSYPTRVVANYGYTF
TRBV6-5,few,TRBJ1-6,-,TGTGCCAGCAGTTACGGGGGGGTTTATTCACCCCTCCACTTT,CASSYGGVYSPLHF
TRBV27,few,TRBJ2-7,TRBD1,TGTGCCAGCAGTTTCGGGACAGGGGCCTACGAGCAGTACTTC,CASSFGTGAYEQYF
TRBV5-1,-,TRBJ1-2,-,TGCGCCAGCAGCTTGTCAGAACCCTATGGCTACACCTTC,CASSLSEPYGYTF
TRBV6-1,-,TRBJ1-2,-,TGTGCCAACCTGGACGGAACTAACTATGGCTACACCTTC,CANLDGTNYGYTF
TRBV5-5,-,TRBJ1-6,-,TGTGCCAGCAGCTTGGGGGTCGATTCCTATAATTCACCCCTCCACTTT,CASSLGVDSYNSPLHF
TRBV2,-,TRBJ1-3,-,TGTGCCAGCACGGGGGGGACTGGAAACACCATATATTTT,CASTGGTGNTIYF
TRBV5-4,few,TRBJ1-6,TRBD1,TGTGCCAGCAGCCCTCCAGGACAGGGAGTAAGGAATTCACCCCTCCACTTT,CASSPPGQGVRNSPLHF
TRBV27,-,TRBJ1-4,-,TGTGCCAGCAGTTCACCAACTAATGAAAAACTGTTTTTT,CASSSPTNEKLFF
TRBV10-3,-,TRBJ2-7,-,TGTGCCATCAGTACAACTAGCTTAGGGTCCTACGAGCAGTACTTC,CAISTTSLGSYEQYF
TRBV6-5,-,TRBJ2-7,-,TGTGCCAGCAGTGAAGAGTTGGGATACGAGCAGTACTTC,CASSEELGYEQYF